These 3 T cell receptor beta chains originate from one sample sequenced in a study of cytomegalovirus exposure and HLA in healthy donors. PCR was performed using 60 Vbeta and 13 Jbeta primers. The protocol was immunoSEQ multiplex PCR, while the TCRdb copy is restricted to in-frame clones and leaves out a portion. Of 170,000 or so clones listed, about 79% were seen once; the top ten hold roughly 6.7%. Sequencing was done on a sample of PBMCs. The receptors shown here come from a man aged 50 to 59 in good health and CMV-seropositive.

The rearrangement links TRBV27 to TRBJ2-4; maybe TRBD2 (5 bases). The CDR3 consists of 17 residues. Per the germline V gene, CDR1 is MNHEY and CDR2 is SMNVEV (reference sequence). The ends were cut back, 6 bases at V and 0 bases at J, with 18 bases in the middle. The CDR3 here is CASSSSRRSVAKNIQYF. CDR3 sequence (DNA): TGTGCCAGCAGCTCCTCTCGGAGGAGCGTAGCCAAAAACATTCAGTACTTC.

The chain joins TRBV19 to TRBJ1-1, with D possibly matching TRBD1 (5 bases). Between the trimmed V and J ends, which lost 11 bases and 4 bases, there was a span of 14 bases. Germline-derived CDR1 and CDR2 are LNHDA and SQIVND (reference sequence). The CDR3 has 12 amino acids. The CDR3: CAARQGFTEAFF. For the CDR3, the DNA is TGTGCCGCTCGCCAGGGATTCACTGAAGCTTTCTTT. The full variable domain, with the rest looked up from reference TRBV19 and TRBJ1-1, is DGGITQSPKYLFRKEGQNVTLSCEQNLNHDAMYWYRQDPGQGLRLIYYSQIVNDFQKGDIAEGYSVSREKKESFPLTVTSAQKNPTAFYLCAARQGFTEAFFGQGTRLTVV.

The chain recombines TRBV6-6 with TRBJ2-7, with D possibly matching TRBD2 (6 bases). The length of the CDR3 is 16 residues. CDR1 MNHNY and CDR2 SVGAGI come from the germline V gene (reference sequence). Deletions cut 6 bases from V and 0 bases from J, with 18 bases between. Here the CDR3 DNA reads TGTGCCAGCAGACTGGGGGGATGGGGGAGCTCCTACGAGCAGTACTTC. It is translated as CASRLGGWGSSYEQYF.